This T cell receptor beta chain was identified in a study of blood T cell repertoires in COVID-19. Study details: Samples came from the United States, Italy and Spain, spanning acute and convalescent COVID-19.

Authors' processing steps: Reference gene primer amplification in the assay estimated nucleated cell counts. The protocol was immunoSEQ multiplex PCR, while the TCRdb copy is restricted to in-frame clones and leaves out a portion. V and J calls and clone size come straight from that table; D and trimming were deduced from the DNA. The sample has 72,000 or so clones; around 80% are singletons. This clone was seen a few times. Germline CDR1 reads LNHDA; CDR2 reads SQIVND (reference sequence). V was pared by 5 bases and J by 3 bases, with 7 bases between. The CDR3 consists of 12 residues. The V gene is TRBV19, the J gene TRBJ1-1; D not certain. The TCR comes from a human donor in a cohort sampled during active COVID-19. Sequencing was performed on peripheral blood. Written as DNA, the CDR3 is TGTGCCAGTAGTTTACGGGACACTGAAGCTTTCTTT. Its translation: CASSLRDTEAFF.